The present TCR beta chain was sequenced within a study of cytomegalovirus exposure and HLA in healthy donors. As for the study in general: The 95 to 150 validation repertoires used the same platform as the approximately 700 first-cohort repertoires, a later analysis reported. Study results and limitations: Cytomegalovirus-associated TCR beta chains were listed, numbering 150 to 200. Subsequent analysis showed first-cohort TCR clusters tending to co-occur in more than 90 validation repertoires. Per published reports, the classifier diagnosed cytomegalovirus status with high specificity and sensitivity.

Germline values: CDR1 LNHDA, CDR2 SQIVND (reference sequence). The CDR3 loop spans 16 amino acids. The J segment lost 6 bases and the V segment lost 10 bases, leaving 14 bases of the junction unmatched. On this clone: Its antigen is not identified.

Clones were read by immunoSEQ multiplex PCR, and TCRdb kept only the in-frame ones, dropping some. The data contain some 150,000 clones, about 91% of them singletons. V and J are TRBV19 and TRBJ2-2; 10 positions match TRBD1. The specimen was PBMCs. The source of this sequence is a woman younger than 30 in good health and CMV-seropositive. The DNA for the CDR3 is TGTGCCAAGACCCACCGACAGGGGGCGATGGCCGGGGAGCTGTTTTTT. Protein sequence: CAKTHRQGAMAGELFF.